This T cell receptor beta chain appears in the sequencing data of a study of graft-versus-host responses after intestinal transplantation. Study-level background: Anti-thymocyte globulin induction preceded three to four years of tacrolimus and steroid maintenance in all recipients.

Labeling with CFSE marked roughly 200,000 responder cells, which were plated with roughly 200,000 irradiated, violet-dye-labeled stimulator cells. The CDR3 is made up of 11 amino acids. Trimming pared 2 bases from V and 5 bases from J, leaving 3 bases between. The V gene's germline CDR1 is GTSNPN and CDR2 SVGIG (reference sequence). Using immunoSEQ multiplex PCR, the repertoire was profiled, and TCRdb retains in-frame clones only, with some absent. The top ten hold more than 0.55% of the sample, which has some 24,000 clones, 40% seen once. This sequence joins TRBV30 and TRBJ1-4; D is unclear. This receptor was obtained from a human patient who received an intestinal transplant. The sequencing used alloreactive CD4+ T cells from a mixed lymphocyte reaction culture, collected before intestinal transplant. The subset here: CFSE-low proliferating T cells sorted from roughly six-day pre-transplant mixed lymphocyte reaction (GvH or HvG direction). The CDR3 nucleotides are TGTGCCTGGAGTTCGAATGAAAAACTGTTTTTT. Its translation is CAWSSNEKLFF.